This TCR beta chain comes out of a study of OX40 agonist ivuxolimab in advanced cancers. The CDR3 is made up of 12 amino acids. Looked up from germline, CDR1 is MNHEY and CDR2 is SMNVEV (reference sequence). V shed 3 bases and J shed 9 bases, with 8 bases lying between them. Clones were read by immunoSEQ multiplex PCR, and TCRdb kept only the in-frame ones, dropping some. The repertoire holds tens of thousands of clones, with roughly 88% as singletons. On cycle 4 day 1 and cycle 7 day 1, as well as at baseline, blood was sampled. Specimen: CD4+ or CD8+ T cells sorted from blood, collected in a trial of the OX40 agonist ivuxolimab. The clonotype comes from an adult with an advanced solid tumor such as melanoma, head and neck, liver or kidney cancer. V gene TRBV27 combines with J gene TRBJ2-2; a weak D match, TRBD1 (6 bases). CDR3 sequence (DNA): TGTGCCAGCAGTTTTCGGGACAGGGAGCTGTTTTTT. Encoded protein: CASSFRDRELFF.